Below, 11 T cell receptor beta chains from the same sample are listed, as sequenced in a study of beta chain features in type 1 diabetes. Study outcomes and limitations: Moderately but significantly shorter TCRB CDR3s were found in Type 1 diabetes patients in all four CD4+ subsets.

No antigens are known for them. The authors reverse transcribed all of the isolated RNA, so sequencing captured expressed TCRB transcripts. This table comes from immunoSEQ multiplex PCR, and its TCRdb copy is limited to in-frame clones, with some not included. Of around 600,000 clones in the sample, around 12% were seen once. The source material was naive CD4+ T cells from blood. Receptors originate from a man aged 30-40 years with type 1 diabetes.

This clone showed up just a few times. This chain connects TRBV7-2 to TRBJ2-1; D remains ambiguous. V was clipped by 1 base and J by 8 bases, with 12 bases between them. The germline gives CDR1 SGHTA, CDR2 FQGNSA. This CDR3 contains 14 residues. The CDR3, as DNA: TGTGCCAGCAGCTTAGTCGGGCAGAGCGATGAGCAGTTCTTC. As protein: CASSLVGQSDEQFF.

The CDR3 sequence is CASNQGLADTDTQYF. DNA for the CDR3: TGTGCCAGCAATCAGGGACTAGCGGACACAGATACGCAGTATTTT. J is TRBJ2-3 and V is TRBV2; 11 bases line up with TRBD2. Germline lookup yields CDR1 SNHLY and CDR2 FYNNEI. The junction had 5 bases not matched to a gene; V was cut back by 7 bases and J by 2 bases. The CDR3 consists of 15 residues.

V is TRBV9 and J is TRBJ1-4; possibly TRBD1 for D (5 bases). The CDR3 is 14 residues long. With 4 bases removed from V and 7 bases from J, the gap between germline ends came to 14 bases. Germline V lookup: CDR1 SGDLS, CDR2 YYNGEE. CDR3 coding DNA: TGTGCCAGCAGCCCGTCGGGGGATGGTGAAAAACTGTTTTTT. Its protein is CASSPSGDGEKLFF.

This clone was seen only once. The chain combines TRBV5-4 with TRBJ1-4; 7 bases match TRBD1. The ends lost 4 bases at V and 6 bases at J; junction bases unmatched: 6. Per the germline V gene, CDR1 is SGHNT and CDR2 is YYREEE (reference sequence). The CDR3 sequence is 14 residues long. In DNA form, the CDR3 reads TGTGCCAGCAGCCTGACAGGGCGAGATGAAAAACTGTTTTTT. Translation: CASSLTGRDEKLFF.

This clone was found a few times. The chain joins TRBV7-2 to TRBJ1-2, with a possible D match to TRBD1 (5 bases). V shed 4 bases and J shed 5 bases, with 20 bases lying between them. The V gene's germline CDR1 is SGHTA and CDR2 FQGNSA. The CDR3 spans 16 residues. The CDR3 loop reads CASSSPSSGTEYGYTF. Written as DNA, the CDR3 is TGTGCCAGCAGCTCCCCCTCTTCCGGGACGGAGTATGGCTACACCTTC.

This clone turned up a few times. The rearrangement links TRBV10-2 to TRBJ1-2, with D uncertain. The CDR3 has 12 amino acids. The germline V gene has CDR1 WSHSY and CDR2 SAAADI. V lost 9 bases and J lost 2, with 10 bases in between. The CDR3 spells CASAPGNYGYTF. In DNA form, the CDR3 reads TGCGCCAGTGCCCCCGGGAACTATGGCTACACCTTC.

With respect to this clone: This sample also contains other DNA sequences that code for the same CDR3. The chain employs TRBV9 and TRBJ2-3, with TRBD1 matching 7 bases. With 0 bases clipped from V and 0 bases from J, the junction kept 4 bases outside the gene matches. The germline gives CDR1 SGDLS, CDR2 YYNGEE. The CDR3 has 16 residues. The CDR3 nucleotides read TGTGCCAGCAGCGTAGTAGGGGGCCCTAGCACAGATACGCAGTATTTT. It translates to CASSVVGGPSTDTQYF.

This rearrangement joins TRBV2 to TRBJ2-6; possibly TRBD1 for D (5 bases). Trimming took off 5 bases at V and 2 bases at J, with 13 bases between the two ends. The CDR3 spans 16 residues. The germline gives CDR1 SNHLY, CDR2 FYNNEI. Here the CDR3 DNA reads TGTGCCAGCAGTTCAGGGTTTCGCGCTGGGGCCAACGTCCTGACTTTC. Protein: CASSSGFRAGANVLTF.

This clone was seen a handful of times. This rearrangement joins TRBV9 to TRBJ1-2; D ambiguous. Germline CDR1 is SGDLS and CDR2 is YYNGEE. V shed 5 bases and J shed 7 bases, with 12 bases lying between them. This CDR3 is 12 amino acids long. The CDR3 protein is CASSQGTGGYTF. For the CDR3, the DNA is TGTGCCAGCAGTCAAGGAACGGGTGGCTACACCTTC.

In DNA form, the CDR3 reads TGTGCCATCAGTGCCCTCTCGGGGTATGGCTACACCTTC. Residues: CAISALSGYGYTF. The chain is built from TRBV10-3 and TRBJ1-2; D remains unclear. V shed 4 bases and J shed 5 bases, with 11 bases lying between them. Germline values: CDR1 ENHRY, CDR2 SYGVKD. The CDR3 sequence is 13 residues long.

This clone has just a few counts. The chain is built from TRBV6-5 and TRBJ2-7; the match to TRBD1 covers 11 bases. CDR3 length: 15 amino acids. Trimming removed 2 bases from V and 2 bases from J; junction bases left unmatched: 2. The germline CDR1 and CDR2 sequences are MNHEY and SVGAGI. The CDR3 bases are TGTGCCAGCAGTTACGCGGGACAGGGGGCCTACGAGCAGTACTTC. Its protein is CASSYAGQGAYEQYF.